The 32 T cell receptor beta chains below all came from one sample that was sequenced in a study of monozygotic twins with inflammatory bowel disease. Following a re-call of the 5' RACE reads, TCRdb has one entry per CDR3 protein and lacks DNA. Its clone listing holds 200,000 to 250,000 distinct CDR3 sequences. The sequenced sample was blood. The receptors stem from a human donor with ulcerative colitis or Crohn's disease, or a healthy co-twin of an affected twin (not recorded which).

This chain joins TRBV3-1 and TRBJ2-1; TCRdb outputs TRBD2, but without DNA this stays unchecked. This CDR3 spans 15 amino acids. Germline lookup yields CDR1 LGHDT and CDR2 YNNKEL (reference sequence). The CDR3 is CASSATSGEYNEQFF.

The rearrangement uses TRBV7-8 and TRBJ1-2. The CDR3 has 13 amino acids. Germline assignment: CDR1 SGHVS and CDR2 FQNEAQ. The CDR3 protein is CASSLGRIYGYTF. Supplemented by reference TRBV7-8 and TRBJ1-2, the full variable domain reads GAGVSQSPRYKVAKRGQDVALRCDPISGHVSLFWYQQALGQGPEFLTYFQNEAQLDKSGLPSDRFFAERPEGSVSTLKIQRTQQEDSAVYLCASSLGRIYGYTFGSGTRLTVV.

The chain recombines TRBV5-1 with TRBJ1-1; TCRdb reports TRBD1, a call that lacks DNA to check it against. Germline V gene sequence: CDR1 SGHRS, CDR2 YFSETQ. The CDR3 has 12 amino acids. The CDR3 is CASSLGTGQAFF.

The gene calls are TRBV6-1 and TRBJ2-7. The CDR3 is made up of 15 amino acids. Per the germline V gene, CDR1 is MNHNS and CDR2 is SASEGT. The CDR3: CASVERFGIPYEQYF.

The CDR3 sequence is CASTRSNYGYTF. The J gene is TRBJ1-2, the V gene TRBV7-8. The CDR3 is 12 residues long. Per the germline V gene, CDR1 is SGHVS and CDR2 is FQNEAQ.

The chain carries TRBV7-2 and TRBJ1-1; TCRdb's assignment of TRBD1 cannot be checked, as there is no DNA. Germline assignment: CDR1 SGHTA and CDR2 FQGNSA. This CDR3 is built from 15 residues. CDR3: CASSSGEWGGAEAFF.

This chain connects TRBV7-2 to TRBJ1-1; TCRdb gives TRBD1 as the D gene, but with no DNA this cannot be confirmed. The germline gives CDR1 SGHTA, CDR2 FQGNSA. This CDR3 has 14 amino acids. The CDR3 is CASSFRRGVTEAFF.

This chain's CDR3 is CSVESRGTNNEQFF. The rearrangement links TRBV29-1 to TRBJ2-1. Germline V lookup: CDR1 SQVTM, CDR2 ANQGSEA. The CDR3 length is 14 residues.

CDR3 amino acids: CASSPSGGLTSYGYTF. The chain combines TRBV4-3 with TRBJ1-2. The CDR3 is made up of 16 amino acids. The germline V gene has CDR1 LGHNA and CDR2 YSLEER.

V usage is TRBV7-2 and J usage is TRBJ1-3; the D call of TRBD1 rests on TCRdb alone, since no DNA is present to check it. CDR3 length equals 15 residues. The V gene's germline CDR1 is SGHTA and CDR2 FQGNSA. CDR3 sequence: CASSSSGGLGNTIYF.

The J gene is TRBJ2-1, the V gene TRBV11-3; TCRdb outputs TRBD1, but without DNA this stays unchecked. CDR1 and CDR2 from the germline V gene are SGHNT and YENEEA. The CDR3 is 12 amino acids. The CDR3 loop reads CASSTGFSEQFF. The whole variable domain, filled in from reference TRBV11-3 and TRBJ2-1, reads EAGVVQSPRYKIIEKKQPVAFWCNPISGHNTLYWYLQNLGQGPELLIRYENEEAVDDSQLPKDRFSAERLKGVDSTLKIQPAELGDSAVYLCASSTGFSEQFFGPGTRLTVL.

Here the CDR3 reads CASSHPLTRGQHGETQYF. The V and J genes are TRBV4-1 and TRBJ2-5; the TCRdb call, TRBD1, lacks DNA for checking. The germline V gene has CDR1 MGHRA and CDR2 YSYEKL. The CDR3 has 18 amino acids.

J is TRBJ2-2 and V is TRBV5-1; the D gene TCRdb calls, TRBD1, cannot be checked with no DNA. Germline V gives CDR1 SGHRS, CDR2 YFSETQ. The CDR3 extends over 15 amino acids. The CDR3 spells CASVEDRTNTGELFF.

The rearrangement joins TRBV7-2 to TRBJ2-2; TCRdb picks TRBD2, but there is no DNA to check that call. The CDR3 is 22 residues long. CDR1 is SGHTA and CDR2 is FQGNSA in the germline V gene. The CDR3 loop is CASSLLGLVGTSGGKNTGELFF.

This chain uses TRBV7-2 with TRBJ1-2; TCRdb gives TRBD1 as the D gene, but with no DNA this cannot be confirmed. CDR3 length: 12 residues. Per germline, CDR1 SGHTA and CDR2 FQGNSA. CDR3 in amino acids: CASSPDSYGYTF.

The rearrangement joins TRBV12-3 or TRBV12-4 to TRBJ2-1. This CDR3 is built from 11 residues. Here the CDR3 reads CASSTANEQFF.

The chain joins TRBV7-2 to TRBJ2-7; TCRdb's D call, TRBD1, is unchecked because there is no DNA. This CDR3 contains 13 residues. Germline values: CDR1 SGHTA, CDR2 FQGNSA. Here the CDR3 reads CASSSTWPGEQYF. Variable domain in full (rest from reference TRBV7-2 and TRBJ2-7): GAGVSQSPSNKVTEKGKDVELRCDPISGHTALYWYRQSLGQGLEFLIYFQGNSAPDKSGLPSDRFSAERTGGSVSTLTIQRTQQEDSAVYLCASSSTWPGEQYFGPGTRLTVT.

The gene calls are TRBV10-1 and TRBJ1-1. The germline CDR1 and CDR2 sequences are WNHNN and SYGVQD (reference sequence). This CDR3 region has 13 residues. CDR3 residues: CASSEGKNTEAFF.

V usage is TRBV7-6 and J usage is TRBJ1-2; TCRdb proposes TRBD1, but this gene call is untestable without DNA. The CDR3 sequence is 13 residues long. CDR1 SGHVS and CDR2 FNYEAQ come from the germline V gene. This chain's CDR3 is CASSFGGDYGYTF. The full variable domain, with the rest looked up from reference TRBV7-6 and TRBJ1-2, is GAGVSQSPRYKVTKRGQDVALRCDPISGHVSLYWYRQALGQGPEFLTYFNYEAQQDKSGLPNDRFSAERPEGSISTLTIQRTEQRDSAMYRCASSFGGDYGYTFGSGTRLTVV.

V is TRBV5-4 and J is TRBJ2-3; TCRdb returns TRBD2, unconfirmable since there is no DNA. Germline assignment: CDR1 SGHNT and CDR2 YYREEE (reference sequence). The CDR3 is made up of 13 amino acids. CDR3 in amino acids: CASSPAVVDTQYF.

The gene calls are TRBV30 and TRBJ2-1. Germline lookup yields CDR1 GTSNPN and CDR2 SVGIG (reference sequence). CDR3 length: 14 residues. The CDR3 sequence is CAWMDGSSYNEQFF.

The CDR3 sequence is CASSSIPGGFSGNTIYF. The gene calls are TRBV7-2 and TRBJ1-3; as DNA is missing, the TRBD1 call by TCRdb cannot be tested. CDR1 is SGHTA and CDR2 is FQGNSA in the germline V gene. The CDR3 extends over 17 amino acids. Together with reference TRBV7-2 and TRBJ1-3, the CDR3 gives the full variable domain: GAGVSQSPSNKVTEKGKDVELRCDPISGHTALYWYRQSLGQGLEFLIYFQGNSAPDKSGLPSDRFSAERTGGSVSTLTIQRTQQEDSAVYLCASSSIPGGFSGNTIYFGEGSWLTVV.

The chain carries TRBV6-5 and TRBJ2-1; TCRdb designates TRBD2, a call that cannot be tested without DNA. Per germline, CDR1 MNHEY and CDR2 SVGAGI. The CDR3 is 17 residues long. The CDR3 region is CASSYSDRLAGGQEQFF.

The J gene is TRBJ2-1, the V gene TRBV12-5; the D gene TCRdb calls, TRBD1, cannot be checked with no DNA. CDR3 length equals 17 residues. The germline V gene has CDR1 LGHNT and CDR2 FRNRAP. CDR3 residues: CASGPRGKVKGANEQFF.

The rearrangement links TRBV28 to TRBJ2-3; with no DNA, the TCRdb D assignment of TRBD1 cannot be verified. The CDR3 runs 15 residues. Germline CDR1 reads MDHEN; CDR2 reads SYDVKM. CDR3 loop: CATLYPERSGITQYF.

The V gene is TRBV7-2, the J gene TRBJ1-3. This CDR3 has 14 residues. Germline V gene lookup returns CDR1 SGHTA and CDR2 FQGNSA. The CDR3 loop reads CASSRTSSGNTIYF.

The chain employs TRBV20-1 and TRBJ2-7; there is no DNA to check the TCRdb D call of TRBD2. The germline V gene encodes CDR1 DFQATT and CDR2 SNEGSKA (reference sequence). The CDR3 loop spans 14 amino acids. The CDR3 protein is CSARNRLAGDEQYF.

This chain connects TRBV3-1 to TRBJ2-7; TCRdb lists TRBD1, though no DNA is available to test this call. The CDR3 is 14 amino acids. The germline gives CDR1 LGHDT, CDR2 YNNKEL (reference sequence). The chain's CDR3 is CASSQEPGSREQYF.

J is TRBJ2-7 and V is TRBV20-1; TCRdb lists TRBD2, though no DNA is available to test this call. The CDR3 sequence is 13 residues long. Germline values: CDR1 DFQATT, CDR2 SNEGSKA (reference sequence). The CDR3 loop reads CSARQPGLVEQYF.

The rearrangement joins TRBV6-1 to TRBJ2-2; lacking DNA, the TRBD1 call made by TCRdb goes unchecked. The CDR3 runs 15 residues. Looked up from germline, CDR1 is MNHNS and CDR2 is SASEGT. Here the CDR3 reads CASRGDFENTGELFF.

The V gene is TRBV12-3 or TRBV12-4, the J gene TRBJ1-6; TCRdb's D call of TRBD1 is untestable without DNA. The CDR3 is 16 amino acids. The CDR3 loop reads CASSLSRGQGYSPLHF.

The chain employs TRBV3-1 and TRBJ1-6; TCRdb's D gene call, TRBD1, goes unchecked for lack of DNA. Per germline, CDR1 LGHDT and CDR2 YNNKEL (reference sequence). The CDR3 spans 14 residues. CDR3 amino acids: CASAQNGGNSPLHF.